This T cell receptor beta chain is drawn from a study of blood T cell repertoires in COVID-19. Study-wide background: Material from acute and convalescent COVID-19 was sourced from the United States, Italy and Spain. T cells, B-cell-depleted T cells, or PBMCs provided the cDNA or gDNA that served as material.

Method: immunoSEQ multiplex PCR; TCRdb's copy keeps in-frame clones and lacks some. The top ten clones hold over 8% of a sample with tens of thousands of clones, 75% to 90% of them seen once. Germline V gives CDR1 KGHSH, CDR2 LQKENI. This CDR3 comprises 15 residues. The V segment lost 2 bases and the J segment 8 bases; nucleotides outside the gene matches: 6. The chain carries TRBV18 and TRBJ1-3; TRBD1 aligns across 10 bases. Sequencing was performed on peripheral blood. This TCR derives from a man between 25 and 39 years old with active or convalescent COVID-19. The CDR3 DNA is TGTGCCAGCTCACCAAGGACAGGGGGTTCGGACACCATATATTTT. This translates into CASSPRTGGSDTIYF.